This T cell receptor (beta chain) was profiled in a study of early T cells in non-severe SARS-CoV-2 infection. TCRdb called the 5' RACE reads again in MiXCR, with one record for every CDR3 protein. The sample holds tens of thousands of distinct CDR3 sequences, 10% to 15% seen once. The V gene's germline CDR1 is SGHRS and CDR2 YFSETQ. This CDR3 has 15 residues. Trimming took off 2 bases at V and 5 bases at J, with 13 bases between the two ends. The rearrangement links TRBV5-1 to TRBJ2-2; D uncertain. The material sequenced was whole blood, taken at baseline. This receptor was taken from an adult who was a healthcare worker with PCR-confirmed SARS-CoV-2 infection or an uninfected control (not recorded which). Written as DNA, the CDR3 is TGCGCCAGCAGCTTACTATCAACGGGTACCGGGGAGCTGTTTTTT. Protein: CASSLLSTGTGELFF.